The following is a T cell receptor (beta chain) sequence with its context. The germline V gene encodes CDR1 ENHRY and CDR2 SYGVKD. V dropped 7 bases and J dropped 3 bases, with 15 bases sitting between them. CDR3 length equals 14 residues. These data come from a study of cytotoxic CD8 clonotypes in ibrutinib-treated CLL. The assay was immunoSEQ multiplex PCR, and TCRdb's table has in-frame clones only and misses some. The table shows approximately 91,000 clones, with roughly three quarters occurring only once. This sample comprised PBMCs, obtained after 12 months of ibrutinib treatment. The clonotype was recovered from a human donor with chronic lymphocytic leukemia. The chain joins TRBV10-3 to TRBJ1-1, with D possibly being TRBD1 (5 bases). CDR3 in amino acids: CAIMGGVRDTEAFF. The CDR3 DNA reads as TGTGCCATCATGGGGGGTGTGAGGGACACTGAAGCTTTCTTT.